This entry lists 31 T cell receptor beta chains sequenced from one sample in a study of blood T cell repertoires in COVID-19. Profiling relied on immunoSEQ multiplex PCR, and the TCRdb table lists in-frame clones only, not all of them. The sample contains 380,000 or so clones, 70% to 90% of which appear only once. Input material: PBMCs or T cells enriched from blood (not recorded which). All receptors come from a woman in her thirties or forties with acute COVID-19.

V is TRBV29-1 and J is TRBJ2-5; perhaps TRBD2 as D (6 bases). The CDR3 totals 16 residues. Trimming pared 0 bases from V and 1 base from J, leaving 15 bases between. Germline CDR1 is SQVTM and CDR2 is ANQGSEA. CDR3 sequence (DNA): TGCAGCGTTGAAGATATTGACGCCGGGGGCCAAGAGACCCAGTACTTC. Its translation is CSVEDIDAGGQETQYF.

As regards this clone: In the same sample, other DNA sequences code for this CDR3. V usage is TRBV12-3 or TRBV12-4 and J usage is TRBJ2-7; 7 nucleotides match TRBD2. Trimming took 5 bases from V and 7 from J; bases not matched to a gene: 2. This CDR3 spans 11 amino acids. The CDR3 sequence is CASSTAGEQYF. In nucleotides, the CDR3 is TGTGCCAGCAGTACAGCGGGAGAGCAGTACTTC.

This clone was seen once. The chain recombines TRBV9 with TRBJ2-6; the match to TRBD2 covers 7 bases. Germline assignment: CDR1 SGDLS and CDR2 YYNGEE. The CDR3 is made up of 17 amino acids. V was pared by 0 bases and J by 3 bases, with 6 bases of the junction left unmatched. In DNA, the CDR3 is TGTGCCAGCAGCGTAGCTGGCGGGGGAAATGGGGCCAACGTCCTGACTTTC. Translation: CASSVAGGGNGANVLTF. Based on the CDR3 plus reference TRBV9 and TRBJ2-6, the full variable domain is DSGVTQTPKHLITATGQRVTLRCSPRSGDLSVYWYQQSLDQGLQFLIQYYNGEERAKGNILERFSAQQFPDLHSELNLSSLELGDSALYFCASSVAGGGNGANVLTFGAGSRLTVL.

The genes are TRBV4-1 and TRBJ2-3; no definite D call. The CDR3 covers 14 residues. Per the germline V gene, CDR1 is MGHRA and CDR2 is YSYEKL. With 1 base removed from V and 4 bases from J, the gap between germline ends came to 9 bases. CDR3 DNA sequence: TGCGCCAGCAGCCAAGTCGGTAGCCCAGATACGCAGTATTTT. This translates into CASSQVGSPDTQYF.

This clone was seen only a few times. The CDR3, as DNA: TGTGCCAGCAATAACAACTACGAGCAGTACTTC. Encoded protein: CASNNNYEQYF. The rearrangement uses TRBV6-5 and TRBJ2-7; no definite D call. With 7 bases removed from V and 3 bases from J, the gap between germline ends came to 7 bases. Germline CDR1 MNHEY, CDR2 SVGAGI. This CDR3 contains 11 residues.

The CDR3 DNA is TGTGCCAGCAGCCAAGGGGGTCCCCGGCGGGGGCGCCTTAGCACAGATACGCAGTATTTT. This gives the protein CASSQGGPRRGRLSTDTQYF. The chain joins TRBV14 to TRBJ2-3; a possible D gene is TRBD2 (7 bases). Trimming removed 1 base from V and 0 bases from J, with 23 bases in between. The CDR3 runs 20 residues. Looked up from germline, CDR1 is SGHDN and CDR2 is FVKESK.

This clone was counted a single time. The gene calls are TRBV11-2 and TRBJ1-1; TRBD1 is a possible D gene (5 bases). Germline V gene sequence: CDR1 SGHAT, CDR2 FQNNGV. Deletions cut 3 bases from V and 0 bases from J, with 20 bases between. This CDR3 region has 18 residues. The chain's CDR3 is CASSFWAGGTGMNTEAFF. CDR3 DNA: TGTGCCAGCAGCTTTTGGGCGGGGGGAACTGGGATGAACACTGAAGCTTTCTTT. The complete variable domain, with remaining parts taken from reference TRBV11-2 and TRBJ1-1, reads EAGVAQSPRYKIIEKRQSVAFWCNPISGHATLYWYQQILGQGPKLLIQFQNNGVVDDSQLPKDRFSAERLKGVDSTLKIQPAKLEDSAVYLCASSFWAGGTGMNTEAFFGQGTRLTVV.

The chain links TRBV16 to TRBJ2-7; 7 bases fit TRBD1. Germline values: CDR1 KGHSY, CDR2 FQNENV. The CDR3 has 14 residues. Trimming cost V 4 bases and J 4 bases; bases outside gene matches: 7. The CDR3 DNA sequence: TGTGCCAGCAGCCCTGGGACAGAGATATACGAGCAGTACTTC. Protein product: CASSPGTEIYEQYF.

The CDR3 protein is CASSPPGQGNEKLFF. The CDR3 DNA reads as TGTGCCAGCAGCCCCCCGGGACAGGGTAATGAAAAACTGTTTTTT. J is TRBJ1-4 and V is TRBV3-1 (or the pseudogene TRBV3-2); 9 bases align to TRBD1. The CDR3 extends over 15 amino acids. The V and J ends lost 4 bases and 4 bases, in that order; junction bases with no gene match: 4. CDR1 LGHDT and CDR2 YNNKEL come from the germline V gene (reference sequence).

The rearrangement joins TRBV9 to TRBJ2-3; TRBD2 is a possible D gene (6 bases). Germline CDR1 and CDR2: SGDLS and YYNGEE. The CDR3 runs to 16 residues. V shed 3 bases and J shed 2 bases, with 16 bases lying between them. CDR3 sequence (DNA): TGTGCCAGCAGCGACCCATTCGGGGGATTCACAGATACGCAGTATTTT. This codes for CASSDPFGGFTDTQYF.

This clone has just a few counts. The J gene is TRBJ2-3, the V gene TRBV5-1; 7 bases line up with TRBD1. With 4 bases clipped from V and 5 bases from J, the junction kept 10 bases outside the gene matches. Germline CDR1 reads SGHRS; CDR2 reads YFSETQ. This CDR3 is 15 amino acids long. The CDR3 spells CASSRTGPRGDTQYF. For the CDR3, the DNA is TGCGCCAGCAGCCGGACAGGCCCGAGGGGAGATACGCAGTATTTT.

V gene TRBV10-2 combines with J gene TRBJ2-1; D is perhaps TRBD2 (5 bases). The CDR3 covers 15 residues. Germline V gene data show CDR1 as WSHSY and CDR2 as SAAADI. The V end lost 7 bases, the J end lost 6 bases, and 19 bases lay between the germline ends. CDR3 nucleotides: TGCGCCAGCACCCCACGGGGTGAGCCACCCAATGAGCAGTTCTTC. Residues: CASTPRGEPPNEQFF.

This clone occurred once. The chain recombines TRBV7-2 with TRBJ2-7; 10 bases are a match to TRBD2. In germline, CDR1 is SGHTA, CDR2 FQGNSA. The CDR3 spans 17 residues. After removal of 0 bases from V and 2 bases from J, the junction contained 7 bases not matched to a gene. CDR3 sequence reads: CASSLARRAGGPYEQYF. In nucleotides, the CDR3 is TGTGCCAGCAGCTTAGCGCGAAGAGCGGGGGGGCCCTACGAGCAGTACTTC. Looking up the rest from reference TRBV7-2 and TRBJ2-7 gives the full variable domain: GAGVSQSPSNKVTEKGKDVELRCDPISGHTALYWYRQSLGQGLEFLIYFQGNSAPDKSGLPSDRFSAERTGGSVSTLTIQRTQQEDSAVYLCASSLARRAGGPYEQYFGPGTRLTVT.

The V call is TRBV28, the J call TRBJ1-2; 8 positions match TRBD1. The CDR3 contains 16 residues. The germline gives CDR1 MDHEN, CDR2 SYDVKM. V trimming: 1 base; J trimming: 4 bases; junction bases outside the gene matches: 8. Here the CDR3 DNA reads TGTGCCAGCAGTTTATCCCCGACAGGGGTTGGCTATGGCTACACCTTC. Encoded protein: CASSLSPTGVGYGYTF.

The gene calls are TRBV30 and TRBJ2-7, with D tentatively TRBD1 (5 bases). Per germline, CDR1 GTSNPN and CDR2 SVGIG (reference sequence). This CDR3 is built from 13 residues. V dropped 3 bases and J dropped 4 bases, with 13 bases sitting between them. In DNA, the CDR3 is TGTGCCTGGAGGCAGGGTATAGGTTACGAGCAGTACTTC. This encodes CAWRQGIGYEQYF.

The chain uses TRBV7-9 and TRBJ2-7; 9 bases align to TRBD1. Germline CDR1 is SEHNR and CDR2 is FQNEAQ (reference sequence). This CDR3 comprises 13 residues. Unmatched junction bases numbered 7, after V lost 8 bases and J lost 5 bases. CDR3 region: CASSGTGYHEQYF. The CDR3 DNA reads TGTGCCAGCTCGGGGACAGGGTACCACGAGCAGTACTTC.

This clone appeared a few times. The gene calls are TRBV5-1 and TRBJ2-3, with D possibly matching TRBD1 (6 bases). The germline V gene has CDR1 SGHRS and CDR2 YFSETQ. CDR3 length: 15 residues. The V and J ends lost 4 bases and 0 bases respectively, with 12 bases between them. The CDR3 nucleotides read TGCGCCAGCAGCGGCGGACAGCGAAGCACAGATACGCAGTATTTT. It yields the protein CASSGGQRSTDTQYF.

CDR3 in amino acids: CSASDPRLAGGIFQETQYF. In DNA, the CDR3 is TGCAGTGCTAGTGACCCGAGACTAGCGGGGGGGATCTTCCAAGAGACCCAGTACTTC. The chain recombines TRBV20-1 with TRBJ2-5, with 14 bases lining up with TRBD2. The germline V gene has CDR1 DFQATT and CDR2 SNEGSKA (reference sequence). Trimming cost V 3 bases and J 1 base; bases outside gene matches: 13. CDR3 length: 19 amino acids.

This clone was seen a few times. The V and J genes are TRBV18 and TRBJ1-2; 8 bases line up with TRBD1. Per germline, CDR1 KGHSH and CDR2 LQKENI. V was clipped by 4 bases and J by 4 bases; unmatched bases: 11. This CDR3 region has 16 residues. DNA of the CDR3: TGTGCCAGCTCACTTCAACAAGACAGGGGTACCTATGGCTACACCTTC. Translated: CASSLQQDRGTYGYTF.

This chain joins TRBV18 and TRBJ1-2; 9 nucleotides match TRBD1. The CDR3 has 16 amino acids. Germline values: CDR1 KGHSH, CDR2 LQKENI. Losses at the gene ends were 2 bases for V and 4 bases for J; bases not matched to a gene: 8. In DNA form, the CDR3 reads TGTGCCAGCTCACCAGAAGTGACAGGGGGTGGCTATGGCTACACCTTC. This codes for CASSPEVTGGGYGYTF.

This chain links TRBV7-9 with TRBJ2-3; a weak D match, TRBD1 (5 bases). Germline CDR1 is SEHNR and CDR2 is FQNEAQ (reference sequence). The CDR3 has 16 amino acids. Trimming removed 1 base from V and 3 bases from J, with 14 bases in between. The CDR3 loop is CASSLGSYRGTDTQYF. The CDR3 region has the DNA TGTGCCAGCAGCTTAGGGTCCTATAGGGGTACAGATACGCAGTATTTT.

V and J are TRBV9 and TRBJ1-6; a weak D match, TRBD1 (6 bases). Germline values: CDR1 SGDLS, CDR2 YYNGEE. This CDR3 contains 17 residues. Deletions cut 0 bases from V and 6 bases from J, with 16 bases between. The CDR3 loop reads CASSVGNRVQINSPLHF. The DNA of the CDR3 is TGTGCCAGCAGCGTAGGGAACAGGGTTCAAATTAATTCACCCCTCCACTTT.

The gene calls are TRBV5-4 and TRBJ2-3; 11 bases match TRBD2. The CDR3 has 15 amino acids. The V segment lost 4 bases and the J segment 2 bases; nucleotides outside the gene matches: 3. Germline V lookup: CDR1 SGHNT, CDR2 YYREEE (reference sequence). For the CDR3, the DNA is TGTGCCAGCAGCCCGGGACTAGCGGACACAGATACGCAGTATTTT. The encoded protein is CASSPGLADTDTQYF.

The V and J genes are TRBV6-5 and TRBJ1-2; 7 nucleotides align to TRBD1. V was clipped by 5 bases and J by 4 bases; unmatched bases: 7. This CDR3 has 14 residues. Germline V gives CDR1 MNHEY, CDR2 SVGAGI. For the CDR3, the DNA is TGTGCCAGCAGTCAACACCGGGACAGCTATGGCTACACCTTC. This encodes CASSQHRDSYGYTF.

A single count supports this clone. The chain recombines TRBV5-4 with TRBJ2-3; 7 bases map to TRBD2. This CDR3 comprises 15 residues. V lost 0 bases, J lost 2 bases, and 3 bases stayed unmatched. Germline CDR1 is SGHNT and CDR2 is YYREEE (reference sequence). The CDR3 nucleotides read TGTGCCAGCAGCTTGGCGGGGGGTCACACAGATACGCAGTATTTT. Protein product: CASSLAGGHTDTQYF.

The V gene is TRBV7-2, the J gene TRBJ2-3; 7 positions match TRBD2. The CDR3 loop spans 14 amino acids. J lost 2 bases, V lost 4 bases, and 3 bases had no gene match. CDR1 is SGHTA and CDR2 is FQGNSA in the germline V gene. The CDR3, as DNA: TGTGCCAGCAGCTGGGGACTATACACAGATACGCAGTATTTT. Amino acid sequence: CASSWGLYTDTQYF.

V usage is TRBV10-3 and J usage is TRBJ1-2; 10 nucleotides agree with TRBD1. CDR1 and CDR2 from the germline V gene are ENHRY and SYGVKD. This CDR3 is 16 amino acids long. The V segment lost 4 bases and the J segment 3 bases; nucleotides outside the gene matches: 8. The CDR3 reads CAISGSDRGLHYGYTF. The CDR3 nucleotides are TGTGCCATCAGTGGTTCCGACAGGGGGCTCCACTATGGCTACACCTTC.

The chain combines TRBV4-1 with TRBJ2-5; tentatively, D is TRBD2 (6 bases). Trimming cost V 4 bases and J 0 bases, with 9 bases left between them. Germline V gives CDR1 MGHRA, CDR2 YSYEKL. There are 14 residues in the CDR3. Here the CDR3 DNA reads TGCGCCAGCAGCCGGGGCGGGAACCAAGAGACCCAGTACTTC. Translated: CASSRGGNQETQYF.

This clone was seen a handful of times. This chain joins TRBV29-1 and TRBJ2-7; possibly TRBD1 for D (5 bases). The CDR3 contains 12 residues. V lost 2 bases and J 5 bases, leaving 10 bases between the germline ends. Germline assignment: CDR1 SQVTM and CDR2 ANQGSEA. CDR3 DNA sequence: TGCAGCGTTGAACAGGGTAGCCACGAGCAGTACTTC. It translates to CSVEQGSHEQYF.

The chain joins TRBV12-3 or TRBV12-4 to TRBJ2-3; 7 bases align to TRBD2. This CDR3 has 12 amino acids. Germline trimming cut 3 bases from V and 12 bases from J; bases unmatched to any gene: 6. DNA for the CDR3: TGTGCCAGCAGTTTCGGGGCGGGGGACCAGTATTTT. Amino acid sequence: CASSFGAGDQYF.

The V call is TRBV7-9, the J call TRBJ2-3, with 13 bases aligning to TRBD2. With 4 bases clipped from V and 3 bases from J, the junction kept 10 bases outside the gene matches. Germline assignment: CDR1 SEHNR and CDR2 FQNEAQ (reference sequence). This CDR3 contains 18 residues. CDR3 residues: CASSSRPLLAGGTDTQYF. The CDR3 DNA reads TGTGCCAGCAGCTCCCGGCCCCTACTAGCGGGGGGGACAGATACGCAGTATTTT.